What follows are 21 T cell receptor beta chains derived from one specimen sequenced in a study of cytomegalovirus exposure and HLA in healthy donors. The PCR was carried out with 60 Vbeta primers and 13 Jbeta primers. This table comes from immunoSEQ multiplex PCR, and its TCRdb copy is limited to in-frame clones, with some not included. This table has a few hundred thousand clones, 72% appearing once. The sequencing input was PBMCs. All receptors come from a female donor in good health and CMV-seronegative.

The V gene is TRBV19, the J gene TRBJ2-1; D unclear. With 6 bases removed from V and 0 bases from J, the gap between germline ends came to 15 bases. The CDR3 totals 16 residues. Germline assignment: CDR1 LNHDA and CDR2 SQIVND (reference sequence). CDR3 bases: TGTGCCAGTAGCCCCCTCCCTGCGAGCTCCTACAATGAGCAGTTCTTC. Encoded protein: CASSPLPASSYNEQFF.

The genes are TRBV6-1 and TRBJ2-7, with 13 bases aligning to TRBD2. V lost 2 bases, J lost 6 bases, and 10 bases stayed unmatched. This CDR3 is 17 amino acids long. CDR1 is MNHNS and CDR2 is SASEGT in the germline V gene. CDR3 nucleotide sequence: TGTGCCAGCAGTGAAATGACCGGACTAGCGGGAGTTTCCGAGCAGTACTTC. Translation gives CASSEMTGLAGVSEQYF.

The V gene is TRBV10-2, the J gene TRBJ1-2; possible D gene TRBD1, 6 bases. This CDR3 is 14 amino acids long. CDR1 and CDR2 from the germline V gene are WSHSY and SAAADI. Trimming took off 6 bases at V and 2 bases at J, with 13 bases between the two ends. CDR3: CASSRDISNYGYTF. CDR3 DNA: TGCGCCAGCAGCAGGGACATCTCAAACTATGGCTACACCTTC.

This rearrangement joins TRBV11-2 to TRBJ2-5, with D perhaps matching TRBD2 (7 bases). V gave up 2 bases and J gave up 0 bases, with 22 bases separating them. Per germline, CDR1 SGHAT and CDR2 FQNNGV. The CDR3 consists of 19 residues. In nucleotides, the CDR3 is TGTGCCAGCAGCTTAAGGCCCCGGGGGGCAATACTGTACCAAGAGACCCAGTACTTC. The encoded protein is CASSLRPRGAILYQETQYF.

This clone came up a few times. V is TRBV14 and J is TRBJ1-2; D gene unclear. The V end was cut by 1 base, the J end by 4 bases, with 7 bases between. The CDR3 length is 13 residues. Germline V CDR1 and CDR2: SGHDN, FVKESK. CDR3 in amino acids: CASSQGQSYGYTF. The CDR3 region has the DNA TGTGCCAGCAGCCAAGGCCAGTCCTATGGCTACACCTTC.

This clone has more than one count but fewer than ten. This chain links TRBV11-3 with TRBJ2-1; 7 bases match TRBD2. Germline CDR1 SGHNT, CDR2 YENEEA. This CDR3 spans 16 amino acids. V dropped 0 bases and J dropped 8; count of bases not matched to a gene: 10. The CDR3, as DNA: TGTGCCAGCAGCTTAGATCGTGCGGGGGTTGGGTATGAGCAGTTCTTC. Translating gives CASSLDRAGVGYEQFF.

J is TRBJ2-3 and V is TRBV10-3; 7 bases line up with TRBD1. After removal of 6 bases from V and 0 bases from J, the junction contained 6 bases not matched to a gene. The CDR3 loop spans 15 amino acids. CDR1 and CDR2 from the germline V gene are ENHRY and SYGVKD. CDR3 protein: CAIRTGTASTDTQYF. The CDR3 nucleotides read TGTGCCATCAGGACCGGGACAGCAAGCACAGATACGCAGTATTTT.

The rearrangement joins TRBV5-1 to TRBJ2-7; 9 bases agree with TRBD1. Germline loops: CDR1 SGHRS, CDR2 YFSETQ. Trimming at V came to 2 bases and at J to 6 bases, leaving 6 bases not matched to a gene. The CDR3 extends over 14 amino acids. The CDR3 region is CASSFGQGLGEQYF. CDR3 nucleotide sequence: TGCGCCAGCAGCTTCGGACAGGGGCTAGGCGAGCAGTACTTC.

This chain uses TRBV27 with TRBJ2-5; possible D gene TRBD2, 5 bases. This CDR3 is 15 amino acids long. V was shortened by 2 bases and J by 0 bases, with 10 bases between the two germline ends. Germline loops: CDR1 MNHEY, CDR2 SMNVEV (reference sequence). This chain's CDR3 is CASSLLPSYQETQYF. Written as DNA, the CDR3 is TGTGCCAGCAGTTTACTCCCTAGCTACCAAGAGACCCAGTACTTC.

This clone was observed a few times. The chain uses TRBV2 and TRBJ2-5, with a weak D call TRBD2 (6 bases). Per the germline V gene, CDR1 is SNHLY and CDR2 is FYNNEI. V lost 6 bases and J 2 bases, leaving 16 bases between the germline ends. The CDR3 has 15 residues. The CDR3 DNA follows: TGTGCCAGCAGGAGGGAGGTCACACCTCAAGAGACCCAGTACTTC. Translating it yields CASRREVTPQETQYF.

The CDR3, as DNA: TGTGCCAGCAGTGGTCGGGACAGGGGGGATACCGGGGAGCTGTTTTTT. This codes for CASSGRDRGDTGELFF. The chain carries TRBV6-1 and TRBJ2-2, with 11 nucleotides matching TRBD1. V was clipped by 4 bases and J by 5 bases; unmatched bases: 6. The CDR3 runs to 16 residues. Germline lookup yields CDR1 MNHNS and CDR2 SASEGT.

The rearrangement uses TRBV6-5 and TRBJ2-3; TRBD2 matches 9 bases. Germline CDR1 reads MNHEY; CDR2 reads SVGAGI. This CDR3 has 15 residues. V was clipped by 6 bases and J by 3 bases; unmatched bases: 7. The CDR3 coding sequence is TGTGCCAGCAGCTTTAGCGGGAGTGGAACAGATACGCAGTATTTT. This encodes CASSFSGSGTDTQYF.

Regarding this clone: One end of the junction is discordant with germline, which a read error may explain. The rearrangement links TRBV7-9 to TRBJ1-4, with TRBD1 matching 7 bases. Germline CDR1 reads SEHNR; CDR2 reads FQNEAQ (reference sequence). This CDR3 is 15 amino acids long. The CDR3 spells CSSSPSTGPNEKLFF. The CDR3 nucleotides are TGTTCCAGCAGCCCATCGACAGGGCCAAATGAAAAACTGTTTTTT.

J is TRBJ2-2 and V is TRBV18; 7 bases line up with TRBD1. Germline values: CDR1 KGHSH, CDR2 LQKENI. V lost 4 bases to trimming and J lost 4 bases; unmatched junction nucleotides: 6. CDR3 length equals 15 residues. The CDR3, as DNA: TGTGCCAGCTCACGAGGACAGGTTGTCACCGGGGAGCTGTTTTTT. It encodes CASSRGQVVTGELFF.

The chain couples TRBV2 to TRBJ1-2, with D possibly matching TRBD1 (5 bases). The germline CDR1 and CDR2 sequences are SNHLY and FYNNEI. The CDR3 sequence is 15 residues long. V lost 6 bases and J lost 4, with 18 bases in between. CDR3 DNA: TGTGCCAGCAGGAGACAGTACGGGGGTTCCTATGGCTACACCTTC. It yields the protein CASRRQYGGSYGYTF.

This rearrangement joins TRBV6-5 to TRBJ2-5; perhaps TRBD2 as D (5 bases). Germline V lookup: CDR1 MNHEY, CDR2 SVGAGI. This CDR3 has 14 residues. Trimming took off 6 bases at V and 1 base at J, with 12 bases between the two ends. CDR3 in DNA: TGTGCCAGCAGCCCCGGGGAACCCCAAGAGACCCAGTACTTC. It translates to CASSPGEPQETQYF.

The rearrangement joins TRBV5-6 to TRBJ2-7; D is possibly TRBD2 (6 bases). The CDR3 loop spans 13 amino acids. V lost 4 bases and J 3 bases, leaving 11 bases between the germline ends. The V gene's germline CDR1 is SGHDT and CDR2 YYEEEE. This chain's CDR3 is CASSPPGVYEQYF. DNA for the CDR3: TGTGCCAGCAGCCCGCCGGGAGTCTACGAGCAGTACTTC.

This clone was found once. This chain joins TRBV18 and TRBJ1-2; the match to TRBD1 covers 11 bases. Losses at the gene ends were 4 bases for V and 7 bases for J; bases not matched to a gene: 5. Germline V lookup: CDR1 KGHSH, CDR2 LQKENI. The CDR3 sequence is 14 residues long. The CDR3 DNA follows: TGTGCCAGCTCACAAGGACAGGGGGCCTCTGGCTACACCTTC. Its translation is CASSQGQGASGYTF.

The V call is TRBV9, the J call TRBJ2-1; D ambiguous. Germline CDR1 is SGDLS and CDR2 is YYNGEE. With 0 bases removed from V and 0 bases from J, the gap between germline ends came to 10 bases. This CDR3 spans 16 amino acids. The CDR3 sequence is CASSVEVQSSYNEQFF. CDR3 DNA: TGTGCCAGCAGCGTAGAAGTACAGAGCTCCTACAATGAGCAGTTCTTC.

The gene calls are TRBV19 and TRBJ2-5; 8 positions agree with TRBD1. CDR3 size: 14 residues. Germline V gene sequence: CDR1 LNHDA, CDR2 SQIVND (reference sequence). V shed 5 bases and J 5 bases; nucleotides not matched to a gene: 7. CDR3 bases: TGTGCCAGTAGTTCTTGGACAGGGCAGGAGACCCAGTACTTC. Its translation: CASSSWTGQETQYF.

The V gene is TRBV19, the J gene TRBJ2-5; 7 bases match TRBD1. Germline V gene data show CDR1 as LNHDA and CDR2 as SQIVND (reference sequence). This CDR3 is built from 14 residues. J lost 1 base, V lost 5 bases, and 4 bases had no gene match. CDR3 region: CASSRTGSQETQYF. The CDR3 DNA follows: TGTGCCAGTAGTCGGACAGGTTCCCAAGAGACCCAGTACTTC.